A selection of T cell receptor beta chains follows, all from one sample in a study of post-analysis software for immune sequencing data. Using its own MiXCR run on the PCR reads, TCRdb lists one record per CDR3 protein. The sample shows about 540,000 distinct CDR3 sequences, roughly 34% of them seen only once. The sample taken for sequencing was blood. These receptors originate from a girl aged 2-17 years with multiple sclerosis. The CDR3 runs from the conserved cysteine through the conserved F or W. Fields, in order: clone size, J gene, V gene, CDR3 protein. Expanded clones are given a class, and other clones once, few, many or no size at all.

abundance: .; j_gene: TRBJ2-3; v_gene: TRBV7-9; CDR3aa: CASRSDEGTGTDTQYF
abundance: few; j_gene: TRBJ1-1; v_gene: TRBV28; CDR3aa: CASRPGTLEKAEVFF
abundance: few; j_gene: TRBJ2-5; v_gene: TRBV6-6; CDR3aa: CASSYCNTGQGGSGQYF
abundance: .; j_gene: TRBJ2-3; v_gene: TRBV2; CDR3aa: CASSAERAGGPTQYF
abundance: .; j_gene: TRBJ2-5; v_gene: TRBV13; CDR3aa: CASSLSEGQKETQYF
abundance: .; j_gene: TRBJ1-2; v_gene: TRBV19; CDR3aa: CASSIPLQGENYGYTF
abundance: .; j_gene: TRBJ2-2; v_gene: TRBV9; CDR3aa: CASSVGLAGRELFF
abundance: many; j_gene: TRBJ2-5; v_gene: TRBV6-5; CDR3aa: CASSYSGRETQYF
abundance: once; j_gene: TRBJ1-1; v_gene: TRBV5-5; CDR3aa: CASSAPGQDTEAFF
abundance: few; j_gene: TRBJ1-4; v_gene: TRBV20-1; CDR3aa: CSGQGATNEKLFF
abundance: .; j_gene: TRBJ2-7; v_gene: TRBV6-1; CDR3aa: CASSEGPGQDYEQYF
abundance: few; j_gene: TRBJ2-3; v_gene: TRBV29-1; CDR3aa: CSVEPGQISTDTQYF
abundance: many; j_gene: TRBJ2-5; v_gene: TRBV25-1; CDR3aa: CASSTGETQYF
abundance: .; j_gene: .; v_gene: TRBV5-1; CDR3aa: CASSVTSGSCQETQYF
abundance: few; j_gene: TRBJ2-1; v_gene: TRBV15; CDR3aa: CATSARVLDSSGQFF
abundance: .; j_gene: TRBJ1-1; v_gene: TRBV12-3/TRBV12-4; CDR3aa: CASSFNPEAFF
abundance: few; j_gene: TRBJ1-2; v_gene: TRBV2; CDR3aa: CASSEGDGNYGYTF
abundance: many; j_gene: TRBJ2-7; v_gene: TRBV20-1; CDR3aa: CSAREGLASYEQYF
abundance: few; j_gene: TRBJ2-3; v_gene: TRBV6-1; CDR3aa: CASSLRERTDTQYF
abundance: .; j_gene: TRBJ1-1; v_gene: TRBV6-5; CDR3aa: CASSYPNTGEAFF
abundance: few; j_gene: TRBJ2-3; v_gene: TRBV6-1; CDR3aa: CASSPTSGGSTDTQYF
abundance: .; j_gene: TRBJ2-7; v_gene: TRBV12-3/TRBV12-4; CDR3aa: CASSLQAGEYEQYF
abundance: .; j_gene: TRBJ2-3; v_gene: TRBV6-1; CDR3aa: CASSRYGTSGRTDTQYF
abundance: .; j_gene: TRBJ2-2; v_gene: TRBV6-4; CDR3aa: CASSRVPGELFF
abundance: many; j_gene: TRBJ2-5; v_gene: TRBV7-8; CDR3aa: CASSLGGNQETQYF
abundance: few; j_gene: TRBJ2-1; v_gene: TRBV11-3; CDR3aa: CASSHRQGPYNEQFF
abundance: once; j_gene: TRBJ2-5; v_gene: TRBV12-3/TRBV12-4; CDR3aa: CASRPGRGETQYF
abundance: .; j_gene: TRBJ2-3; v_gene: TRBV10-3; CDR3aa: CAIRPTRTDTQYF